This T cell receptor (beta chain) was observed in a study of vaccination effects on CD4 cells after COVID-19. A note on this clone: As yet, its antigen is unknown.

Measured with immunoSEQ multiplex PCR; TCRdb has only the in-frame clones, and not every one. The sample carries 37,000 or so clones, roughly 65% recorded once. Having been cultured for 9 to 11 days, the cells underwent CD4+ T cell isolation. Unmatched junction bases numbered 6, after V lost 6 bases and J lost 6 bases. CDR3 length equals 13 residues. The germline CDR1 and CDR2 sequences are LNHDA and SQIVND (reference sequence). Specimen: CD4+ T cells from PBMCs cultured without peptide, collected before COVID-19 vaccination. This clonotype was sampled from a human donor who received a COVID-19 vaccine. The chain recombines TRBV19 with TRBJ1-1; 8 bases match TRBD1. This chain's CDR3 is CASSQGQVSEAFF. CDR3 coding DNA: TGTGCCAGTAGCCAGGGACAGGTCTCTGAAGCTTTCTTT.